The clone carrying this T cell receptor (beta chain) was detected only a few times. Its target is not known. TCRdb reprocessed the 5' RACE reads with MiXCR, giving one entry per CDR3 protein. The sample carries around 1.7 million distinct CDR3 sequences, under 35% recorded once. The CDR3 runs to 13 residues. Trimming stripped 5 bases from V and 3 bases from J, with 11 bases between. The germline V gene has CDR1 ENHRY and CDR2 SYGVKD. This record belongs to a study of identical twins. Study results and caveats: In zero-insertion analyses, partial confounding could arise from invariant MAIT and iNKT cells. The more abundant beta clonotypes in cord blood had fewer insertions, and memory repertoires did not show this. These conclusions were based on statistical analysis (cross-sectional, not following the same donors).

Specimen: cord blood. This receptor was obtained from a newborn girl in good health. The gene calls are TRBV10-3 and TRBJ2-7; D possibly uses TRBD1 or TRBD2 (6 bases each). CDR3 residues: CAISLGGGYEQYF. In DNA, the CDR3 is TGTGCCATCAGTCTAGGAGGGGGCTACGAGCAGTACTTC.